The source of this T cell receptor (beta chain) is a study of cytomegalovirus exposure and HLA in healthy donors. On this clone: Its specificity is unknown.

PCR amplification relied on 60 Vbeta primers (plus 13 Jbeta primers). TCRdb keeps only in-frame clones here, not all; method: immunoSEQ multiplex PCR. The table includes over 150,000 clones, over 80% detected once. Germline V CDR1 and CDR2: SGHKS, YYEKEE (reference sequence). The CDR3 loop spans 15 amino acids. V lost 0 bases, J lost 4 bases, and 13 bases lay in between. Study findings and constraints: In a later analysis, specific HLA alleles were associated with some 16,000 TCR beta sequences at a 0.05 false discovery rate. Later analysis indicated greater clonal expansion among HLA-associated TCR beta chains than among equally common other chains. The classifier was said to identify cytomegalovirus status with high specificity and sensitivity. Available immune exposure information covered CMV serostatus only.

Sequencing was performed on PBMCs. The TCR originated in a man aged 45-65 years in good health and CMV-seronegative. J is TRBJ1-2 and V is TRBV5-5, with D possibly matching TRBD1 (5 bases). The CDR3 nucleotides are TGTGCCAGCAGCTTGGAAGCGAGGGGACTCTATGGCTACACCTTC. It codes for CASSLEARGLYGYTF.